A single sample is the source of the 14 T cell receptor beta chains below, sequenced in a study of T cell responses to AZD1222 COVID-19 vaccine. Method: immunoSEQ multiplex PCR; TCRdb's copy keeps in-frame clones and lacks some. The sample has 100,000 or so clones, about 80% seen once; the top ten hold 4% to 6%. The source was peripheral blood, collected on day 0 of AZD1222 vaccination. These receptors originate from an adult in good health.

The chain uses TRBV28 and TRBJ1-6; D perhaps matches TRBD1 (5 bases). V lost 2 bases and J lost 4, with 12 bases in between. The germline V gene has CDR1 MDHEN and CDR2 SYDVKM. CDR3 size: 16 residues. The chain's CDR3 is CASSLVGDPYNSPLHF. The DNA of the CDR3 is TGTGCCAGCAGTTTAGTTGGGGACCCTTATAATTCACCCCTCCACTTT.

This chain joins TRBV7-9 and TRBJ2-1; unclear D gene. Trimming took off 3 bases at V and 3 bases at J, with 6 bases between the two ends. Germline V gene data show CDR1 as SEHNR and CDR2 as FQNEAQ (reference sequence). CDR3 length: 13 residues. The CDR3 loop reads CASSFLIYNEQFF. CDR3 bases: TGTGCCAGCAGCTTCCTGATCTACAATGAGCAGTTCTTC.

The chain carries TRBV19 and TRBJ2-1; TRBD1 aligns across 8 bases. The V gene's germline CDR1 is LNHDA and CDR2 SQIVND (reference sequence). The CDR3 spans 15 residues. V was pared by 4 bases and J by 0 bases, with 2 bases of the junction left unmatched. The CDR3 nucleotides read TGTGCCAGTAGTAGGACAGGGAGCTCCTACAATGAGCAGTTCTTC. It translates to CASSRTGSSYNEQFF.

CDR3 DNA: TGTGCCAGTAGTACGCGGGGGTACAATGAGCAGTTCTTC. Residues: CASSTRGYNEQFF. The chain employs TRBV19 and TRBJ2-1; 7 nucleotides match TRBD2. The germline gives CDR1 LNHDA, CDR2 SQIVND (reference sequence). V lost 4 bases to trimming and J lost 4 bases; unmatched junction nucleotides: 1. CDR3 size: 13 residues.

CDR3 residues: CASSEGAGGYNEQFF. CDR3 DNA: TGTGCCAGCAGTGAAGGAGCGGGGGGATACAATGAGCAGTTCTTC. V usage is TRBV2 and J usage is TRBJ2-1; 9 bases fit TRBD2. Germline CDR1 and CDR2: SNHLY and FYNNEI. The CDR3 consists of 15 residues. Losses at the gene ends were 1 base for V and 4 bases for J; bases not matched to a gene: 2.

V is TRBV9 and J is TRBJ2-7; the D gene could be TRBD1 or TRBD2 (5 bases each). Germline lookup yields CDR1 SGDLS and CDR2 YYNGEE. Deletions cut 4 bases from V and 2 bases from J, with 10 bases between. The CDR3 sequence is 13 residues long. DNA of the CDR3: TGTGCCAGCAGCCGGGGACCCACCTACGAGCAGTACTTC. It yields the protein CASSRGPTYEQYF.

CDR3 residues: CASSPLVALAANEQFF. The DNA for the CDR3 is TGTGCCAGCAGCCCACTGGTAGCCCTAGCCGCCAATGAGCAGTTCTTC. The chain recombines TRBV9 with TRBJ2-1; a possible D gene is TRBD2 (5 bases). CDR3 length: 16 amino acids. CDR1 and CDR2 (germline): SGDLS, YYNGEE. Trimming took 4 bases from V and 6 from J, leaving 20 bases between them.

This rearrangement joins TRBV11-2 to TRBJ1-3; the match to TRBD1 covers 11 bases. CDR1 is SGHAT and CDR2 is FQNNGV in the germline V gene. The J segment lost 1 base and the V segment lost 2 bases, leaving 1 base of the junction unmatched. The CDR3 covers 16 residues. In DNA, the CDR3 is TGTGCCAGCAGCTTATGGGACAGGGGGTCTGGAAACACCATATATTTT. Translated, it gives CASSLWDRGSGNTIYF. Full variable domain (outside the CDR3, taken from reference TRBV11-2 and TRBJ1-3): EAGVAQSPRYKIIEKRQSVAFWCNPISGHATLYWYQQILGQGPKLLIQFQNNGVVDDSQLPKDRFSAERLKGVDSTLKIQPAKLEDSAVYLCASSLWDRGSGNTIYFGEGSWLTVV.

The genes are TRBV7-6 and TRBJ1-2, with D hard to call. Trimming removed 0 bases from V and 4 bases from J, with 18 bases in between. The CDR3 contains 17 residues. In germline, CDR1 is SGHVS, CDR2 FNYEAQ. The CDR3 reads CASSLAVSSGMAYGYTF. The DNA for the CDR3 is TGTGCCAGCAGCTTAGCTGTTTCTTCAGGAATGGCCTATGGCTACACCTTC.

The CDR3 nucleotides read TGTGCCAGCAGCCAAGAAGAAGGGACCCTCTATGGCTACACCTTC. Protein sequence: CASSQEEGTLYGYTF. The V gene is TRBV4-2, the J gene TRBJ1-2, with D perhaps matching TRBD1 (5 bases). CDR3 length: 15 residues. Germline V lookup: CDR1 LGHNA, CDR2 YNFKEQ. V gave up 0 bases and J gave up 4 bases, with 12 bases separating them.

V and J are TRBV7-2 and TRBJ2-7; TRBD1 matches 11 bases. The CDR3 extends over 15 amino acids. Looked up from germline, CDR1 is SGHTA and CDR2 is FQGNSA. The trim removed 5 bases at V and 4 bases at J, leaving 7 bases unmatched. Written as DNA, the CDR3 is TGTGCCAGCAGCCATTTCCGGGACAGGGGGTACGAGCAGTACTTC. The encoded protein is CASSHFRDRGYEQYF.

CDR3 amino acids: CSARGGNEQYF. The CDR3 nucleotides are TGCAGTGCGCGTGGGGGGAACGAGCAGTACTTC. The rearrangement uses TRBV20-1 and TRBJ2-7; D perhaps matches TRBD2 (6 bases). V was clipped by 6 bases and J by 5 bases, with 11 bases between them. CDR3 size: 11 residues. The germline V gene has CDR1 DFQATT and CDR2 SNEGSKA (reference sequence).

This clone was seen a few times. The rearrangement joins TRBV4-2 to TRBJ1-2; TRBD1 is a possible D gene (5 bases). This CDR3 region has 14 residues. Trimming removed 4 bases from V and 8 bases from J, with 17 bases in between. Germline CDR1 is LGHNA and CDR2 is YNFKEQ. The CDR3 region is CASSLSRAEGGYTF. The CDR3 DNA reads TGTGCCAGCAGCCTTAGCAGGGCCGAAGGAGGCTACACCTTC.

V gene TRBV4-1 combines with J gene TRBJ1-2; D call uncertain. The CDR3 length is 16 residues. Germline V lookup: CDR1 MGHRA, CDR2 YSYEKL. Trimming removed 1 base from V and 8 bases from J, with 20 bases in between. The CDR3 DNA follows: TGCGCCAGCAGCCAAGCTGGGGAGATACCCTCAGGAGGCTACACCTTC. Residues: CASSQAGEIPSGGYTF.